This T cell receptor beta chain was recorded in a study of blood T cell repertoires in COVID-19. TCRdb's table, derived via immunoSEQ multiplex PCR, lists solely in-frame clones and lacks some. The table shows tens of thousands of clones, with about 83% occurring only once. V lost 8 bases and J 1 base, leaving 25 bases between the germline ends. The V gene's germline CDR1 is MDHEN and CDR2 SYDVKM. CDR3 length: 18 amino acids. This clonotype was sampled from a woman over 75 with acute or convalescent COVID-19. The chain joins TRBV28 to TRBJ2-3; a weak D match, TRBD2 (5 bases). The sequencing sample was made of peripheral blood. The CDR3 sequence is CASLGPPNTNGGTDTQYF. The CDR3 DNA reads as TGTGCCAGCTTAGGCCCTCCTAACACCAACGGGGGCACAGATACGCAGTATTTT.